These T cell receptor beta chains were read from a single sample in a study of technical replicates of blood from a few donors. The protocol was immunoSEQ multiplex PCR, while the TCRdb copy is restricted to in-frame clones and leaves out a portion. Among about 59,000 clones listed, roughly 86% were seen once. The sequenced material came from PBMCs. These receptor sequences come from a human donor in good health. Some clones in this sample may be carry-over from other donors' samples. The CDR3 runs from the conserved cysteine through the conserved F or W. The D gene is left open where the match is weak. Clone size is not always given. Where it is, it says once, few, many or a class for expanded clones.

d_gene	v_gene	abundance	j_gene	CDR3aa	CDR3nt
TRBD2	TRBV11-2	NA	TRBJ2-1	CASSLRRESDEQFF	TGTGCCAGCAGCTTACGGCGGGAGTCGGATGAGCAGTTCTTC
NA	TRBV19	once	TRBJ2-1	CASRGGSYNEQFF	TGTGCCAGTCGAGGGGGTTCCTACAATGAGCAGTTCTTC
NA	TRBV12-5	NA	TRBJ1-1	CASGPSQGPGTEAFF	TGTGCTAGTGGTCCTTCCCAGGGGCCAGGAACTGAAGCTTTCTTT
NA	TRBV10-3	NA	TRBJ2-4	CAISDRGVAKNIQYF	TGTGCCATCAGTGACAGGGGGGTAGCCAAAAACATTCAGTACTTC
TRBD2	TRBV2	NA	TRBJ2-7	CASRESSGSYEQYF	TGTGCCAGCAGAGAATCTAGCGGGAGTTACGAGCAGTACTTC
NA	TRBV27	NA	TRBJ2-7	CASRRRFPRRGYF	TGTGCCAGCAGGCGGAGATTCCCCCGCCGGGGGTACTTC
NA	TRBV28	NA	TRBJ1-5	CASSPDSRLVSQHF	TGTGCCAGCAGCCCTGACAGCCGCCTTGTGTCCCAGCATTTT
TRBD2	TRBV4-1	NA	TRBJ2-1	CASSSLAGGGEQFF	TGCGCCAGCAGCTCCCTAGCGGGAGGGGGTGAGCAGTTCTTC
TRBD2	TRBV25-1	NA	TRBJ2-5	CASSDQGLAGGETQYF	TGTGCCAGCAGTGACCAAGGACTAGCGGGGGGGGAGACCCAGTACTTC
TRBD2	TRBV9	NA	TRBJ2-3	CASSVEGSGGAADTQYF	TGTGCCAGCAGCGTAGAGGGTAGCGGGGGGGCCGCAGATACGCAGTATTTT
NA	TRBV18	few	TRBJ1-6	CASSPQDLNSPLHF	TGTGCCAGCTCACCCCAGGACTTGAATTCACCCCTCCACTTT
NA	TRBV19	NA	TRBJ1-1	CASSIVAPLTNTEAFF	TGTGCCAGTAGTATAGTCGCCCCTCTAACCAACACTGAAGCTTTCTTT
TRBD1	TRBV18	once	TRBJ2-2	CASSPNDRGSGGELFF	TGTGCCAGCTCACCAAACGACAGGGGGAGCGGCGGGGAGCTGTTTTTT
NA	TRBV2	NA	TRBJ2-5	CASTRGAGRATQYF	TGTGCCAGCACTCGTGGGGCTGGAAGGGCGACCCAGTACTTC
NA	TRBV6-4	NA	TRBJ2-7	CASSPTRSGHRDEQYF	TGTGCCAGCAGCCCCACGAGGAGCGGGCATCGCGACGAGCAGTACTTC
NA	TRBV6-5	NA	TRBJ1-2	CASSRQEGSYGYTF	TGTGCCAGCAGTCGACAGGAAGGGAGCTATGGCTACACCTTC
NA	TRBV4-2	NA	TRBJ1-5	CASSQEWGVEQPQHF	TGTGCCAGCAGCCAAGAGTGGGGGGTGGAACAGCCCCAGCATTTT
NA	TRBV19	NA	TRBJ1-3	CASSEEGLVTYGNTIYF	TGTGCCAGTAGTGAGGAAGGTCTAGTAACGTACGGAAACACCATATATTTT
TRBD1	TRBV9	NA	TRBJ1-1	CASSPNPWTGKNTEAFF	TGTGCCAGCAGCCCGAACCCATGGACAGGCAAGAACACTGAAGCTTTCTTT
TRBD2	TRBV9	NA	TRBJ2-1	CASSGAGAPYNEQFF	TGTGCCAGCAGCGGAGCGGGGGCCCCCTACAATGAGCAGTTCTTC
TRBD2	TRBV30	once	TRBJ2-7	CALSGERGTLGQYF	TGTGCCTTGTCCGGAGAGCGGGGGACCCTCGGCCAGTACTTC
TRBD2	TRBV4-1	NA	TRBJ2-3	CASSQDLLAGQDTQYF	TGCGCCAGCAGCCAAGATTTACTAGCGGGGCAGGATACGCAGTATTTT
TRBD2	TRBV7-3	NA	TRBJ2-2	CASSWGGYGELFF	TGTGCCAGCAGCTGGGGGGGATACGGGGAGCTGTTTTTT
NA	TRBV6-1	NA	TRBJ1-5	CASSEVVRTRPQHF	TGTGCCAGCAGTGAAGTGGTTAGGACACGGCCCCAGCATTTT
NA	TRBV7-3	NA	TRBJ1-1	CASSYGQNTEAFF	TGTGCCAGCAGCTATGGACAGAACACTGAAGCTTTCTTT
NA	TRBV5-6	once	TRBJ2-1	CASSLYSGSYNEQFF	TGTGCCAGCAGCTTGTATAGCGGCTCCTACAATGAGCAGTTCTTC
TRBD1	TRBV11-2	NA	TRBJ2-7	CASSVDRGATYEQYF	TGTGCCAGCAGCGTGGACAGGGGGGCAACCTACGAGCAGTACTTC
TRBD2	TRBV4-2	NA	TRBJ2-7	CASSQEEAGVFEQYF	TGTGCCAGCAGCCAAGAGGAAGCGGGAGTTTTCGAGCAGTACTTC
NA	TRBV7-2	NA	TRBJ2-7	CASSLGPSAEQYF	TGTGCCAGCAGCTTAGGCCCTAGCGCTGAGCAGTACTTC
NA	TRBV5-1	NA	TRBJ2-5	CASSWGGEETQYF	TGCGCCAGCAGCTGGGGTGGGGAGGAGACCCAGTACTTC
NA	TRBV6-6	NA	TRBJ1-4	CASTRGLPNEKLFF	TGTGCCAGCACCCGCGGGCTGCCTAATGAAAAACTGTTTTTT
TRBD2	TRBV7-9	NA	TRBJ2-1	CASSLERFVAGHYNEQFF	TGTGCCAGCAGCTTAGAGAGGTTTGTAGCGGGACACTACAATGAGCAGTTCTTC
NA	TRBV30	NA	TRBJ1-2	CAWRPDSFYGYTF	TGTGCCTGGAGACCGGACAGCTTCTATGGCTACACCTTC
NA	TRBV7-7	once	TRBJ2-5	CASSLVTRGETQYF	TGTGCCAGCAGCTTAGTTACCCGGGGGGAGACCCAGTACTTC
TRBD2	TRBV4-3	once	TRBJ2-3	CASSQELAGGYTQYF	TGCGCCAGCAGCCAAGAACTAGCGGGAGGATATACGCAGTATTTT
NA	TRBV11-2	NA	TRBJ1-1	CASSEGRNTEAFF	TGTGCCAGCTCAGAGGGCAGGAACACTGAAGCTTTCTTT
TRBD1	TRBV2	NA	TRBJ1-2	CASSGEQGAGYGYTF	TGTGCCAGCAGTGGAGAACAGGGGGCCGGCTATGGCTACACCTTC
NA	TRBV6-5	NA	TRBJ2-7	CATPGNRYEQYF	TGTGCCACTCCGGGGAATCGATACGAGCAGTACTTC
TRBD1	TRBV5-4	NA	TRBJ1-2	CASTSDREALHTF	TGTGCCAGCACCTCAGACAGGGAAGCTTTGCACACCTTC
NA	TRBV18	NA	TRBJ2-7	CASSPQTPPYEQYF	TGTGCCAGCTCACCACAGACACCTCCCTACGAGCAGTACTTC
TRBD1	TRBV19	NA	TRBJ2-7	CASSPIGAGQGAVYEQYF	TGTGCCAGTAGTCCGATAGGTGCGGGGCAGGGGGCCGTCTACGAGCAGTACTTC
TRBD1	TRBV2	once	TRBJ1-6	CASSVTGRNSPLHF	TGTGCCAGCAGTGTGACAGGGCGGAATTCACCCCTCCACTTT
NA	TRBV7-9	medium-sized	TRBJ2-1	CASSRPRDTYNEQFF	TGTGCCAGCAGCCGCCCCAGGGACACCTACAATGAGCAGTTCTTC
NA	TRBV4-2	NA	TRBJ1-6	CASSHAPGGLSYNSPLHF	TGTGCCAGCAGCCACGCTCCGGGGGGCCTCTCCTATAATTCACCCCTCCACTTT
NA	TRBV5-4	few	TRBJ2-1	CASSPPPPGINEQFF	TGTGCCAGCAGCCCCCCCCCTCCGGGGATCAATGAGCAGTTCTTC
TRBD2	TRBV6-1	NA	TRBJ2-7	CASQELAGVSYEQYF	TGTGCCAGCCAAGAATTGGCGGGGGTCTCCTACGAGCAGTACTTC
NA	TRBV7-9	few	TRBJ1-4	CASSLSEYNEKLFF	TGTGCCAGCAGCTTATCAGAATATAATGAAAAACTGTTTTTT
NA	TRBV13	NA	TRBJ1-1	CASSFPTGNTEAFF	TGTGCCAGCAGCTTCCCGACGGGGAACACTGAAGCTTTCTTT
NA	TRBV7-9	NA	TRBJ2-1	CASSLDGQGFYNEQFF	TGTGCCAGCAGCTTAGATGGTCAGGGTTTCTACAATGAGCAGTTCTTC